This entry lists 14 T cell receptor beta chains sequenced from one sample in a study of T-cell reconstitution after alpha-beta-depleted transplantation in children. Unique molecular identifiers were used in preparing the TCRbeta library. TCRdb re-analysed the PCR reads in MiXCR, keeping a single row per CDR3 protein. The table lists some 350,000 distinct CDR3 sequences, around a tenth of them singletons. The sample was PBMCs from the stem cell graft donor, taken from the stem cell graft. These receptors were collected from a human donor who donated a stem cell graft to a child with acute lymphoblastic leukemia.

This chain connects TRBV2 to TRBJ2-4; weak D call: TRBD2 (5 bases). Trimming cost V 5 bases and J 9 bases, with 14 bases left between them. Germline V gene sequence: CDR1 SNHLY, CDR2 FYNNEI. The CDR3 sequence is 13 residues long. Here the CDR3 reads CASSSGLGSIQYF. The CDR3 region has the DNA TGTGCCAGCAGTTCCGGACTGGGGAGCATTCAGTACTTC.

This clonotype was counted a few times. The chain employs TRBV5-1 and TRBJ2-1; 8 bases are a match to TRBD2. This CDR3 comprises 18 residues. CDR1 is SGHRS, CDR2 YFSETQ, per germline. V lost 4 bases, J lost 8 bases, and 20 bases stayed unmatched. The CDR3 bases are TGCGCCAGCAGCCAATCCACTCACGGGACTAGTAAGAAGGATGAGCAGTTCTTC. Translated, it gives CASSQSTHGTSKKDEQFF.

In this sample, this clonotype turned up many times. CDR3: CASSQEARFGTSVQETQYF. The CDR3 coding sequence is TGCGCCAGCAGCCAAGAAGCCCGGTTTGGAACTAGCGTTCAAGAGACCCAGTACTTC. V is TRBV4-1 and J is TRBJ2-5; 7 bases line up with TRBD2. This CDR3 is 19 amino acids long. Trimming at V came to 0 bases and at J to 2 bases, leaving 15 bases not matched to a gene. CDR1 and CDR2 (germline): MGHRA, YSYEKL.

This chain joins TRBV7-3 and TRBJ2-2, with 9 bases identical to TRBD1. The CDR3 sequence is 16 residues long. V lost 3 bases to trimming and J lost 3 bases; unmatched junction nucleotides: 5. Germline V gene data show CDR1 as SGHTA and CDR2 as FQGTGA. This CDR3 reads CASSFPDRGYTGELFF. In DNA, the CDR3 is TGTGCCAGCAGCTTTCCCGACAGGGGGTACACCGGGGAGCTGTTTTTT.

In this sample, this clonotype turned up many times. The V gene is TRBV3-1, the J gene TRBJ2-2, with 7 bases matching TRBD2. The germline CDR1 and CDR2 sequences are LGHDT and YNNKEL (reference sequence). With 1 base clipped from V and 5 bases from J, the junction kept 4 bases outside the gene matches. The CDR3 is made up of 15 amino acids. In DNA form, the CDR3 reads TGTGCCAGCAGCCAAGGAGGAGCGGGAACCGGGGAGCTGTTTTTT. Translating gives CASSQGGAGTGELFF.

Worth noting for this clonotype: One end of the junction fails to match germline, which may point to a read error. The gene calls are TRBV12-3 or TRBV12-4 and TRBJ1-3, with a possible D match to TRBD1 (5 bases). This CDR3 region has 13 residues. The CDR3 protein is CANSAGAINTIYF. The CDR3, as DNA: TGTGCCAACAGTGCCGGGGCGATAAACACCATATATTTT.

This chain uses TRBV5-1 with TRBJ2-7; TRBD2 matches 13 bases. V dropped 4 bases and J dropped 5; count of bases not matched to a gene: 6. The germline gives CDR1 SGHRS, CDR2 YFSETQ. The CDR3 totals 15 residues. CDR3 sequence reads: CASSPRTSGSHEQYF. CDR3 coding DNA: TGCGCCAGCAGCCCTCGGACTAGCGGGAGCCACGAGCAGTACTTC.

A few counts support this clonotype. J is TRBJ2-3 and V is TRBV7-9, with TRBD1 matching over 10 bases. Germline V gene lookup returns CDR1 SEHNR and CDR2 FQNEAQ (reference sequence). V gave up 4 bases and J gave up 6 bases; unmatched junction bases: 10. CDR3 size: 16 residues. CDR3 sequence (DNA): TGTGCCAGCAGCTCCCCGGGACAGGGGATATGGGATACGCAGTATTTT. It translates to CASSSPGQGIWDTQYF.

Worth noting for this clonotype: At one end the junction does not follow the germline gene, possibly because of a read error. The J gene is TRBJ2-1, the V gene TRBV3-1; 7 bases fit TRBD2. The germline CDR1 and CDR2 sequences are LGHDT and YNNKEL (reference sequence). The CDR3 consists of 19 residues. Here the CDR3 reads CATSQDLGRGSSSYNEQFF. CDR3 DNA: TGTGCCACCAGCCAAGATTTAGGGCGCGGGAGCAGCTCCTACAATGAGCAGTTCTTC.

This clonotype was picked up many times. The chain has TRBV12-3 or TRBV12-4 and TRBJ2-1; D not resolved. There are 13 residues in the CDR3. V lost 6 bases, J lost 0 bases, and 6 bases lay in between. CDR3 residues: CASSSGSYNEQFF. The CDR3 DNA reads as TGTGCCAGCAGCTCCGGCTCCTACAATGAGCAGTTCTTC.

This sequence joins TRBV7-9 and TRBJ2-1; TRBD2 matches at 9 bases. The germline V gene encodes CDR1 SEHNR and CDR2 FQNEAQ (reference sequence). The J segment lost 8 bases and the V segment lost 6 bases, leaving 5 bases of the junction unmatched. The CDR3 sequence is 13 residues long. The CDR3 spells CASSGTSSDEQFF. The CDR3 DNA reads as TGTGCCAGCAGTGGGACTAGCAGCGATGAGCAGTTCTTC.

V gene TRBV4-3 combines with J gene TRBJ2-1, with D perhaps matching TRBD2 (6 bases). Trimming took off 3 bases at V and 9 bases at J, with 15 bases between the two ends. In germline, CDR1 is LGHNA, CDR2 YSLEER. The CDR3 extends over 14 amino acids. CDR3 sequence reads: CASSHYMRGGEQFF. The CDR3 DNA reads as TGCGCCAGCAGCCACTACATGCGGGGCGGTGAGCAGTTCTTC.

Only a few counts were recorded for this clonotype. The V and J genes are TRBV28 and TRBJ2-7; 10 bases line up with TRBD1. The trim removed 5 bases at V and 6 bases at J, leaving 10 bases unmatched. Germline V CDR1 and CDR2: MDHEN, SYDVKM. CDR3 length equals 15 residues. The CDR3 region has the DNA TGTGCCAGCAGTCTCACCGGGACAGGGGCTCTCGAGCAGTACTTC. Amino acid sequence: CASSLTGTGALEQYF.

In this sample, this clonotype turned up many times. The V gene is TRBV7-2, the J gene TRBJ2-3; unclear D gene. The ends were cut back, 8 bases at V and 0 bases at J, with 15 bases in the middle. From germline, CDR1 is SGHTA and CDR2 FQGNSA. The CDR3 spans 15 residues. The CDR3 region is CASRGESASTDTQYF. CDR3 nucleotide sequence: TGTGCCAGCCGTGGGGAATCCGCTAGCACAGATACGCAGTATTTT.